This TCR beta chain was sequenced during a study of blood T cell repertoires in COVID-19. This study enrolled people aged about 18 to 100 from roughly 22 US geographic areas. The assay was immunoSEQ multiplex PCR, and TCRdb's table has in-frame clones only and misses some. In the table there are 310,000 or so clones, about 91% of which are singletons. The sequenced sample consisted of PBMCs or T cells enriched from blood (not recorded which). The clonotype comes from a woman between 18 and 30 years old who had recovered from COVID-19.

The chain's CDR3 is CASSQTGGTYNEQFF. The CDR3 DNA is TGTGCCAGCAGTCAAACAGGGGGTACCTACAATGAGCAGTTCTTC. The chain is built from TRBV7-3 and TRBJ2-1; 8 bases match TRBD1. Per germline, CDR1 SGHTA and CDR2 FQGTGA. V shed 6 bases and J 2 bases; nucleotides not matched to a gene: 6. CDR3 length: 15 residues.